This T cell receptor (beta chain) was obtained from a study of cytotoxic CD8 clonotypes in ibrutinib-treated CLL (dated by TCRdb to the early 2020s). In the study overall: The cohort had 11 relapsed/refractory and around 16 treatment-naive patients; 17 were IGHV unmutated. Of the 90 or so participants in the trial, 20 to 30 had longitudinal samples available. Response samples were taken after a median of 12 months on treatment, ranging from 6 to 36 months. Responses were partial in some 24 patients and complete in 2; after median around 68 months follow-up, about 15 stayed in remission and approximately 12 progressed. Every remission and progressive disease sample was obtained while ibrutinib was still being received by the patients. Samples averaged 255,043 productive templates and around 91,000 productive rearrangements. Cryopreserved peripheral blood mononuclear cells were obtained before treatment, at response, and at either sustained remission or disease progression.

Here V drops 5 bases and J drops 6 bases, and the junction holds 7 bases not matched to any gene. The CDR3 sequence holds 15 residues, the cysteine and phenylalanine included. Left in the record is the CDR3 DNA by itself, 45 bases read in frame from the first base. CDR1 and CDR2 are drawn from the germline V gene: SGHRS, YFSETQ. The sample's time point label, in plain terms: approximately eleven months on ibrutinib. Roughly 2.2 micrograms of genomic DNA were extracted from cryopreserved PBMCs for TCR beta library preparation. Longitudinal blood samples from CLL patients on ibrutinib monotherapy were analyzed using high-throughput TCR beta sequencing. The patients took part in an open-label, single-center phase 2 trial of ibrutinib monotherapy. Broad study findings and their caveats: Baseline clonality exceeded that of age-matched healthy donors and correlated strongly with circulating CD8+ T-cell counts. At ibrutinib response clonality went up, during sustained remission it held steady, and at progression it dropped back toward baseline. Sampling times were not matched between sustained-remission and progressing patients, and lymph node repertoires were not studied. Public clonotypes were found to be uncommon and were observed to contract or remain stable during treatment; the increase in clonality was shown to reflect expansion of private clonotypes at ibrutinib response.

Regarding this clone: Its antigen is still unknown. No much larger clone exists at a distance of one base, and base qualities are not known.

A MiSeq instrument was used for deep resolution sequencing, which targeted depths ranging from 1 in 1 million up to 1 in 200,000 T cells, with coverage averaging 10x for each clonotype. TCR beta libraries were generated with the immunoSEQ hsTCRB Kit. In the original analysis: The data were analyzed with ImmunoSEQ Analyzer and ImmunoSEQ Data Assistant, and V, D and J gene assignments followed IMGT definitions. Clonality, which ranges from 0 to 1, was calculated by subtracting the normalized Shannon entropy of productive rearrangement frequencies from one. Only overrepresented clonotypes making up at least 0.05% of each patient's repertoire were included in the public clonotype analysis. About twelve repertoires from age-matched healthy donors, obtained from immuneACCESS, served as clonality controls. Here the immuneACCESS table is served through TCRdb, limited to in-frame sequences with V and J called. Missing clones are a known gap in these copies; in checked studies unresolved V genes cover under half, and the rest lacks a known reason. The DNA gave D and trimming, while V, J and clone size come from that table. The sample table contains over 200,000 clones; only one count was recorded for roughly three quarters of them. In total, the top ten clones hold roughly 5.9% of the sample.

This material consisted of PBMCs, taken after 12 months of ibrutinib treatment. Here the chain combines TRBV5-1 and TRBJ1-4, with 10 bases matching TRBD1. The receptor comes from a human donor with chronic lymphocytic leukemia. The nucleotides read TGCGCCAGCAGTTCTCCGGGACAGGGGTATGAAAAACTGTTTTTT. The resulting protein is CASSSPGQGYEKLFF.